This TCR beta chain is from a study of cytomegalovirus exposure and HLA in healthy donors. In the study overall: An earlier analysis identified 120 million or so unique TCR beta sequences in about 179 million T cells. Within the Caucasian-associated ancestry cluster were roughly 81% of the approximately 400 genotyped donors. Study-wide findings and caveats: Several top significant clusters appeared, in a later analysis, to be linked to common viral pathogens.

Donors were nominally healthy when sampled, though unrecorded immune exposures were likely. About this clone: What it recognizes is unknown.

This CDR3 contains 13 residues. The V gene's germline CDR1 is LNHDA and CDR2 SQIVND (reference sequence). V gave up 5 bases and J gave up 3 bases; unmatched junction bases: 3. The PCR used 60 Vbeta and 13 Jbeta primers. Sequenced by immunoSEQ multiplex PCR; TCRdb stores in-frame clones only, minus some. The data contain around 140,000 clones, around 80% of them singletons. This receptor was obtained from a man in his late teens or twenties in good health and CMV-seropositive. V is TRBV19 and J is TRBJ2-5, with 7 nucleotides matching TRBD1. Specimen: PBMCs. The CDR3 sequence is CASSWDRKETQYF. DNA for the CDR3: TGTGCCAGTAGTTGGGACAGAAAAGAGACCCAGTACTTC.